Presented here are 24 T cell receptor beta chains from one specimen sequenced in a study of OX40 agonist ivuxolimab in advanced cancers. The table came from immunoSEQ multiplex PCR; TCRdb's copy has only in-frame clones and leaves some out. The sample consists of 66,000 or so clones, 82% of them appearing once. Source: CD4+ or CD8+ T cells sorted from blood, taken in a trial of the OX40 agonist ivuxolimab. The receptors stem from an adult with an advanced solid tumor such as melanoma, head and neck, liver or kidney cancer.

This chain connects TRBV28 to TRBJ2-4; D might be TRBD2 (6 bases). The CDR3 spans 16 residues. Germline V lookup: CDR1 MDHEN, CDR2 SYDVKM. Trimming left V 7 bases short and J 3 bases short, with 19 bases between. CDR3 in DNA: TGTGCCAGCACTAGGACTATTTCTAAGGGCAAAAACATTCAGTACTTC. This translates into CASTRTISKGKNIQYF. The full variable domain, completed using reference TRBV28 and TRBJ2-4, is DVKVTQSSRYLVKRTGEKVFLECVQDMDHENMFWYRQDPGLGLRLIYFSYDVKMKEKGDIPEGYSVSREKKERFSLILESASTNQTSMYLCASTRTISKGKNIQYFGAGTRLSVL.

The CDR3 sequence: CASSLSGQETQYF. The CDR3 nucleotides read TGCGCCAGCAGCTTGTCAGGTCAAGAGACCCAGTACTTC. This rearrangement joins TRBV5-1 to TRBJ2-5; no reliable D call. CDR3 length: 13 amino acids. Germline V gene sequence: CDR1 SGHRS, CDR2 YFSETQ. V lost 1 base and J 2 bases, leaving 6 bases between the germline ends.

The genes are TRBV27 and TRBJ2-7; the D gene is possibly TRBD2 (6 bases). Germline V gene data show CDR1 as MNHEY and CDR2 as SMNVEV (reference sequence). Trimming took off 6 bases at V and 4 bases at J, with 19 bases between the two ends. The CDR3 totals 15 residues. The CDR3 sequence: CASRGTRFAQYEQYF. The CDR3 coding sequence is TGTGCCAGCAGGGGGACTCGGTTCGCCCAATACGAGCAGTACTTC.

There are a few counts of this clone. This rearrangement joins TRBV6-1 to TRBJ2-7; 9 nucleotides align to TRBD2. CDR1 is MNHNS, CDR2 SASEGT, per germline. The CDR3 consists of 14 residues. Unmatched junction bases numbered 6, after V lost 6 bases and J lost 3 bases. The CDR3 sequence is CASRGIAGDYEQYF. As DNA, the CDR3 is TGTGCCAGCAGGGGTATAGCGGGAGACTACGAGCAGTACTTC.

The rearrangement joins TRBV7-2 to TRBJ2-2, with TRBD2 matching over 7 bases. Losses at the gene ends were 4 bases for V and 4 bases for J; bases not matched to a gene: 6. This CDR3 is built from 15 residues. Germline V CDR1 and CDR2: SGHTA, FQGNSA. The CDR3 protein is CASSSSTSLTGELFF. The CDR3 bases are TGTGCCAGCAGCTCTTCGACTAGCCTCACCGGGGAGCTGTTTTTT.

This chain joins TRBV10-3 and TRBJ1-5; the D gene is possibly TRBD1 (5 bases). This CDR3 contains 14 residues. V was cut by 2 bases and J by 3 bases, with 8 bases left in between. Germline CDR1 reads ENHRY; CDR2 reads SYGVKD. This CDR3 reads CAISERGTNQPQHF. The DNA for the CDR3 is TGTGCCATCAGTGAGCGGGGGACCAATCAGCCCCAGCATTTT.

The CDR3 DNA follows: TGTGCCAGCAGTGATCCCCGGGACAAAAATCAGCCCCAGCATTTT. Its protein is CASSDPRDKNQPQHF. The rearrangement uses TRBV2 and TRBJ1-5; D might be TRBD1 (6 bases). The V gene lost 3 bases and the J gene lost 4 bases, with 13 bases spanning the gap. Per germline, CDR1 SNHLY and CDR2 FYNNEI. This CDR3 region has 15 residues.

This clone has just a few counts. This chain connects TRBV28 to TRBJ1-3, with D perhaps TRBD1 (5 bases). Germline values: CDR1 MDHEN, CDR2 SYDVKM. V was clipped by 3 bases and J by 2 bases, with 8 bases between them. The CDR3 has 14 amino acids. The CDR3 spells CASSFRGTGNTIYF. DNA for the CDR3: TGTGCCAGCAGTTTTCGGGGGACTGGAAACACCATATATTTT.

CDR3 nucleotide sequence: TGTGCCAGCAGCGTCGAGATCTATGGCTACACCTTC. Protein sequence: CASSVEIYGYTF. The chain combines TRBV7-2 with TRBJ1-2; unclear D gene. The CDR3 runs to 12 residues. V lost 5 bases to trimming and J lost 4 bases, with 8 bases between them. The germline CDR1 and CDR2 sequences are SGHTA and FQGNSA.

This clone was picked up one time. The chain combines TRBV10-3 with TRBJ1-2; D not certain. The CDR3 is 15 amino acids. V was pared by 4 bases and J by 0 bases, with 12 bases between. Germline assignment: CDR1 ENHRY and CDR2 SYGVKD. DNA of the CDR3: TGTGCCATCAGTGCCCTCGACCCAGCTAACTATGGCTACACCTTC. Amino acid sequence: CAISALDPANYGYTF.

This CDR3 is CASSQAADEQYF. In DNA, the CDR3 is TGTGCCAGCAGCCAAGCAGCCGACGAGCAGTACTTC. V is TRBV16 and J is TRBJ2-7; the D is unclear. Germline V lookup: CDR1 KGHSY, CDR2 FQNENV. The CDR3 has 12 residues. The germline V and J ends were trimmed by 2 bases and 5 bases, with 7 bases remaining between them.

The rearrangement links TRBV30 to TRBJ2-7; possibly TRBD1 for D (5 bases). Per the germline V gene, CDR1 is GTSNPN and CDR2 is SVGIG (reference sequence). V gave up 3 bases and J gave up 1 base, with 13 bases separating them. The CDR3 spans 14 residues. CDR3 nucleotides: TGTGCCTGGAGCCAGGACATCGCATCCTACGAGCAGTACTTC. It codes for CAWSQDIASYEQYF.

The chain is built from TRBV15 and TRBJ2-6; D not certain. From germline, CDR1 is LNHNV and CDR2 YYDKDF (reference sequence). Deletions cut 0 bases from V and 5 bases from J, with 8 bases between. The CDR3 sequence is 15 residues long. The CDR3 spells CATSRDQVRANVLTF. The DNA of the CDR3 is TGTGCCACCAGCAGAGACCAGGTCAGGGCCAACGTCCTGACTTTC.

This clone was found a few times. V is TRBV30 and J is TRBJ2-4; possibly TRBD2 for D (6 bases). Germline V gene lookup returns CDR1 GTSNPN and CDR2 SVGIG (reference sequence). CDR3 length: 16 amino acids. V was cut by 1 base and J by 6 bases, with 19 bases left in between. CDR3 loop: CAWSARLGRGGNIQYF. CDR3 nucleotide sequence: TGTGCCTGGAGTGCAAGACTAGGGCGAGGAGGAAACATTCAGTACTTC.

This chain's CDR3 is CAIRTGAEQYF. DNA for the CDR3: TGTGCCATCAGAACAGGGGCCGAGCAGTACTTC. The V gene is TRBV10-3, the J gene TRBJ2-7; 7 nucleotides match TRBD1. Per germline, CDR1 ENHRY and CDR2 SYGVKD. V trimming: 6 bases; J trimming: 6 bases; junction bases outside the gene matches: 2. CDR3 size: 11 residues.

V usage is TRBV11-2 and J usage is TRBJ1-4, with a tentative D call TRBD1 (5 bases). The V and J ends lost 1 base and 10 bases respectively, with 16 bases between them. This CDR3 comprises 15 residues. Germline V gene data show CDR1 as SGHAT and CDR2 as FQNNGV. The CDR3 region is CASSLGPLGTGKLFF. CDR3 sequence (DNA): TGTGCCAGCAGCTTAGGGCCCTTAGGGACCGGAAAACTGTTTTTT.

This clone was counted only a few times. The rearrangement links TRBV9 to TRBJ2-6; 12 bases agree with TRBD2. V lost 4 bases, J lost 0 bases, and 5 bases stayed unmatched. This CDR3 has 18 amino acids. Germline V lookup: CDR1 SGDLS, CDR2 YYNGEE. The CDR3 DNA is TGTGCCAGCAGCCCTGGACTAGCGGGACTCTCTGGGGCCAACGTCCTGACTTTC. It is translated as CASSPGLAGLSGANVLTF.

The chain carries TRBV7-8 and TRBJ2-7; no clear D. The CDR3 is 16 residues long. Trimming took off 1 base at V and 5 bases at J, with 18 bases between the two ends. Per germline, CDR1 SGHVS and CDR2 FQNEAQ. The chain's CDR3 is CASSLGAVGSVHEQYF. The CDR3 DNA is TGTGCCAGCAGCTTAGGGGCCGTAGGCAGCGTCCACGAGCAGTACTTC.

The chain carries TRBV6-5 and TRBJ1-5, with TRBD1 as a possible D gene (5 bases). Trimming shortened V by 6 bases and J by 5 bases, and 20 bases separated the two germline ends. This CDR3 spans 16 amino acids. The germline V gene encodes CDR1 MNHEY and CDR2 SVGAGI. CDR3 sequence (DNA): TGTGCCAGCAGGTACATGGATTGGGGGGAAGATCAGCCCCAGCATTTT. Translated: CASRYMDWGEDQPQHF.

The CDR3 bases are TGTGCCAGCAAGAGGGACGGTGGCTACACCTTC. This codes for CASKRDGGYTF. This chain uses TRBV6-1 with TRBJ1-2; a possible D gene is TRBD1 (5 bases). This CDR3 region has 11 residues. The germline V gene has CDR1 MNHNS and CDR2 SASEGT. The V gene lost 7 bases and the J gene lost 7 bases, with 10 bases spanning the gap.

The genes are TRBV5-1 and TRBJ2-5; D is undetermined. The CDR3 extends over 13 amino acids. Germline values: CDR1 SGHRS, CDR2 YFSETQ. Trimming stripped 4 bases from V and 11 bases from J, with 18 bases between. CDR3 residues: CASSAEVPVVQYF. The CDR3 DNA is TGCGCCAGCAGCGCCGAGGTCCCCGTGGTGCAGTACTTC.

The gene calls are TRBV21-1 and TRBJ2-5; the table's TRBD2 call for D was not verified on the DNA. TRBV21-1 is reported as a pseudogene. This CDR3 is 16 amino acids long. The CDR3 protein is CASSKATTSGSQTQYF. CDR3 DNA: TGTGCCAGCAGCAAAGCTACAACTAGCGGGAGCCAGACCCAGTACTTC.

The CDR3 coding sequence is TGCAGTGCTAGAATGGCAGCCATTCAGTACTTC. It encodes CSARMAAIQYF. The rearrangement links TRBV20-1 to TRBJ2-4; D unclear. The length of the CDR3 is 11 residues. The germline CDR1 and CDR2 sequences are DFQATT and SNEGSKA (reference sequence). Trimming stripped 2 bases from V and 9 bases from J, with 8 bases between.

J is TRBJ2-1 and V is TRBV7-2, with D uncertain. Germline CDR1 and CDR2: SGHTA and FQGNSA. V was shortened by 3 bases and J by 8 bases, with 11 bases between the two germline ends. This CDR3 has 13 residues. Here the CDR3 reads CASSFPASDEQFF. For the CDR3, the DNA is TGTGCCAGCAGCTTCCCGGCGTCCGATGAGCAGTTCTTC.